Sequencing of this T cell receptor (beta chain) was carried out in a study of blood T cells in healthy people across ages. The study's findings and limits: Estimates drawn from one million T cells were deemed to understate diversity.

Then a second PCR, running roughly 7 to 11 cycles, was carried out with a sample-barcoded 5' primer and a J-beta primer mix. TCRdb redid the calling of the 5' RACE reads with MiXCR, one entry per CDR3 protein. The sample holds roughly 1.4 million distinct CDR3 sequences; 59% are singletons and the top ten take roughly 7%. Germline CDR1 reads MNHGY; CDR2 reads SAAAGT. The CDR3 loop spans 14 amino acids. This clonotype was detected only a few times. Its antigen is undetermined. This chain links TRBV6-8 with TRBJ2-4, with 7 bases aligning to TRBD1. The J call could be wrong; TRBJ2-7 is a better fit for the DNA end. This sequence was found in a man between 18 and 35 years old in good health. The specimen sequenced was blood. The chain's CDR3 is CATVGDSNLYEQYF. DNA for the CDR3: TGTGCCACCGTTGGGGACAGTAACCTTTACGAGCAGTACTTC.